The TCR beta chain described here comes from a study of T cells in Graves' hyperthyroidism and ophthalmopathy. This clonotype turned up a few times. The CDR3 sequence is 17 residues long. From germline, CDR1 is LGHNA and CDR2 YSLEER. Between the trimmed V and J ends, which lost 3 bases and 0 bases, there was a span of 12 bases. PBMCs were derived from under 13 ml fresh peripheral blood. Authors of the study amplified TCR beta CDR3 regions from RNA transcripts. With the HTBI primer set, the TCR CDR3 went through a first round of RT-PCR. One entry per CDR3 protein results from TCRdb running MiXCR on the multiplex PCR reads. This sample carries 660,000 or so distinct CDR3 sequences, less than 25% of them seen once, and the ten largest clones take 34%.

V gene TRBV4-3 combines with J gene TRBJ2-6; D is ambiguous. This sequence was found in a man aged 30 to 39 with Graves' ophthalmopathy. The sample comprised blood. In DNA form, the CDR3 reads TGCGCCAGCAGCCACGTCGCAGCCAGCTCTGGGGCCAACGTCCTGACTTTC. It translates to CASSHVAASSGANVLTF.